This T cell receptor (beta chain) was sequenced in a study of persistence of HIV-infected CD4 T cells. As for the study in general: Suppressive ART had lasted a median of approximately eight years. Two participants gave one leukapheresis sample; others gave up to roughly 180 mL blood repeatedly. The study, taken as a whole, reports: Degenerate expanded CDR3beta sequences were enriched among CMV- and Gag-responding cells.

J gave up 3 bases and V 0 bases, and 3 bases lay outside the gene matches. The CDR3 loop spans 15 amino acids. Germline assignment: CDR1 LNHNV and CDR2 YYDKDF (reference sequence). About this clone itself: Its antigen is not known.

This was the immunoSEQ version 4 assay in survey mode. TCRdb keeps only in-frame clones here, not all; method: immunoSEQ multiplex PCR. The sample has around 47,000 clones, approximately 89% seen once; the top ten hold under 2%. Anti-CD3/anti-CD28 beads served as a nonspecific positive control stimulus. Sorting of responding CD4+ T cells relied on upregulated CD40 ligand together with CD69. CD8+ T cells were removed from PBMCs prior to stimulation. Material: CD4+ T cells sorted from PBMCs after roughly 19-hour stimulation, obtained from a patient who received antiretroviral therapy. The gene calls are TRBV15 and TRBJ2-7; the match to TRBD1 covers 9 bases. The sequence was obtained from an adult man with HIV who was CMV-seropositive. The CDR3 loop reads CATSREPGQGYEQYF. The CDR3 nucleotides are TGTGCCACCAGCAGAGAACCGGGACAGGGCTACGAGCAGTACTTC.